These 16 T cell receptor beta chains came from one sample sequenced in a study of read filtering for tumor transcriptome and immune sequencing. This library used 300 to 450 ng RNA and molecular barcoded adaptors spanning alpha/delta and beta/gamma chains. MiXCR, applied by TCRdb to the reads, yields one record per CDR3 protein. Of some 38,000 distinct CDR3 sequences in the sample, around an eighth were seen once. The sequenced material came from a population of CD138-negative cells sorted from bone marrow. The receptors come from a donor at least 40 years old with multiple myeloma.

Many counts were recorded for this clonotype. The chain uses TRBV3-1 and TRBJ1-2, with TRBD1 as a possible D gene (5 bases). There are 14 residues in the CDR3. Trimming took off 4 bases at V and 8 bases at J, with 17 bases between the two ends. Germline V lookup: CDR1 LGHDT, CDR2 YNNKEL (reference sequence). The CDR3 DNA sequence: TGTGCCAGCAGCCCGAAAATGCAGGGAAACGGCTACACCTTC. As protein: CASSPKMQGNGYTF.

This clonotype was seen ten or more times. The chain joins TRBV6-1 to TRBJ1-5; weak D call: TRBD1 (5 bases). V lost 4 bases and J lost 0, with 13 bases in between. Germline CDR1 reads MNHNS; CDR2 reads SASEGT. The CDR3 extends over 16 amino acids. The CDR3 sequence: CASSVLTGPSNQPQHF. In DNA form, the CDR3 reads TGTGCCAGCAGTGTTTTAACGGGACCTAGCAATCAGCCCCAGCATTTT.

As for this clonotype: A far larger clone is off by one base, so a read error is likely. The CDR3 sequence: CASSLQGSDSNQPRHF. The CDR3 bases are TGTGCCAGCAGTTTACAGGGCTCGGATAGCAATCAGCCCCGGCATTTT. The genes are TRBV12-3 or TRBV12-4 and TRBJ1-5; D is possibly TRBD1 (5 bases). This CDR3 is built from 16 residues.

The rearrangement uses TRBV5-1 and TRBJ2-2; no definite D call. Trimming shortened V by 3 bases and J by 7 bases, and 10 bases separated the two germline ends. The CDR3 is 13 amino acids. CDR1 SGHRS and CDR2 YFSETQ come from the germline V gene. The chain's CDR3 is CASSSDLVGELFF. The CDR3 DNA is TGCGCCAGCAGCTCCGATCTGGTCGGGGAGCTGTTTTTT.

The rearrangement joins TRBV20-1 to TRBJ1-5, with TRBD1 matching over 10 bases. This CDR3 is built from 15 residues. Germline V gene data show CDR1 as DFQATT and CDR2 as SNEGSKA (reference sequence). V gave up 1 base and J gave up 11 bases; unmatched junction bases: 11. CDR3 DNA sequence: TGCAGTGCTAGAGTGGGACAGGGGTCTTGGCAGTCCCAGCATTTT. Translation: CSARVGQGSWQSQHF.

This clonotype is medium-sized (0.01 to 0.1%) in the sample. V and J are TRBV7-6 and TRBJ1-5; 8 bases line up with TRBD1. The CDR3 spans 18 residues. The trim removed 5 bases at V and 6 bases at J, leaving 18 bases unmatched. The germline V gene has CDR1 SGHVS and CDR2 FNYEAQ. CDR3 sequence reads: CASSHLLGQGTLGQPQHF. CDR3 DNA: TGTGCCAGCAGCCATCTCCTCGGACAGGGAACCTTGGGTCAGCCCCAGCATTTT.

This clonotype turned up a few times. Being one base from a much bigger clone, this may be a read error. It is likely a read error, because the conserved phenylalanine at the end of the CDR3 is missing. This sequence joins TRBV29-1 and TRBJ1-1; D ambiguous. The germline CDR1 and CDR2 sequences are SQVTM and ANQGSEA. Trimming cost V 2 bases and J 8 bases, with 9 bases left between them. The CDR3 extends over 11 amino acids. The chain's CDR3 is CSVERRPEAFV. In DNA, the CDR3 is TGCAGCGTTGAACGAAGACCCGAAGCTTTCGTT.

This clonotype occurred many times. The CDR3 bases are TGTGCCAGCAGAGAATCTAGCGGGAGGGGAGAGACCCAGTACTTC. Its translation: CASRESSGRGETQYF. V and J are TRBV2 and TRBJ2-5; TRBD2 agrees at 12 bases. This CDR3 contains 15 residues. V shed 6 bases, J shed 4 bases, and the junction held 6 bases outside the gene matches. Germline-derived CDR1 and CDR2 are SNHLY and FYNNEI.

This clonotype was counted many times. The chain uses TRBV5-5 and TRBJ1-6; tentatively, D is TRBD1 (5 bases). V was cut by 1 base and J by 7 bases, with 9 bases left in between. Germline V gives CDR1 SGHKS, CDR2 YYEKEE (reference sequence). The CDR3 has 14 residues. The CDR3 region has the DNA TGTGCCAGCAGCTTGCCCGGGACGAATTCACCCCTCCACTTT. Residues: CASSLPGTNSPLHF.

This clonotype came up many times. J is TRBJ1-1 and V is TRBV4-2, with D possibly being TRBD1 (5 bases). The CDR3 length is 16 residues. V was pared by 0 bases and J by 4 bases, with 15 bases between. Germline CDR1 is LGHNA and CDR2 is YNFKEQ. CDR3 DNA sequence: TGTGCCAGCAGCCAAGATCGGCGAAGCGGGGGCACTGAAGCTTTCTTT. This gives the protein CASSQDRRSGGTEAFF.

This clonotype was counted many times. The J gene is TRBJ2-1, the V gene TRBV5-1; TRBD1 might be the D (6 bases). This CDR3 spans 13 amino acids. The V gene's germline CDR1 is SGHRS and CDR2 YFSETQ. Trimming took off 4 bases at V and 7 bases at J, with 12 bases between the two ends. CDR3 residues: CASSIGTTNEQFF. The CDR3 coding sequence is TGCGCCAGCAGCATCGGGACAACGAATGAGCAGTTCTTC.

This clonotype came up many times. CDR3 region: CASLPGTRRNTGELFF. CDR3 sequence (DNA): TGTGCCAGCCTACCAGGGACTAGACGCAACACCGGGGAGCTGTTTTTT. The chain joins TRBV11-2 to TRBJ2-2, with 8 bases lining up with TRBD2. V gave up 8 bases and J gave up 2 bases; unmatched junction bases: 10. This CDR3 spans 16 amino acids. Looked up from germline, CDR1 is SGHAT and CDR2 is FQNNGV. Supplemented by reference TRBV11-2 and TRBJ2-2, the full variable domain reads EAGVAQSPRYKIIEKRQSVAFWCNPISGHATLYWYQQILGQGPKLLIQFQNNGVVDDSQLPKDRFSAERLKGVDSTLKIQPAKLEDSAVYLCASLPGTRRNTGELFFGEGSRLTVL.

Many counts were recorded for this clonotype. The CDR3 DNA reads as TGTGCCAGCTACAGCATTAGCGATGGGGATACGCAGTATTTT. It encodes CASYSISDGDTQYF. The chain recombines TRBV7-8 with TRBJ2-3, with a tentative D call TRBD2 (5 bases). CDR3 length equals 14 residues. Germline V lookup: CDR1 SGHVS, CDR2 FQNEAQ. V was clipped by 8 bases and J by 6 bases, with 18 bases between them.

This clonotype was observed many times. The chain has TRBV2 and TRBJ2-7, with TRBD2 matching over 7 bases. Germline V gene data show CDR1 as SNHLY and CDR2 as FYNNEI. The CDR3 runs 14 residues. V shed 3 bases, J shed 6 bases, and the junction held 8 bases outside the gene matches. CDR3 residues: CASSDYGLEAEQYF. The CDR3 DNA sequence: TGTGCCAGCAGTGATTACGGACTAGAAGCCGAGCAGTACTTC. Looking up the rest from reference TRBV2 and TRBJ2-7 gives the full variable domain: EPEVTQTPSHQVTQMGQEVILRCVPISNHLYFYWYRQILGQKVEFLVSFYNNEISEKSEIFDDQFSVERPDGSNFTLKIRSTKLEDSAMYFCASSDYGLEAEQYFGPGTRLTVT.

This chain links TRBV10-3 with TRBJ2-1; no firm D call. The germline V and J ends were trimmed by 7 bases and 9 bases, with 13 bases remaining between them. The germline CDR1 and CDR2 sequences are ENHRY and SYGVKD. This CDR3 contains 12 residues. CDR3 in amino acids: CAIKNDHVEQFF. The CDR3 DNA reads TGTGCCATCAAAAATGATCACGTTGAGCAGTTCTTC.

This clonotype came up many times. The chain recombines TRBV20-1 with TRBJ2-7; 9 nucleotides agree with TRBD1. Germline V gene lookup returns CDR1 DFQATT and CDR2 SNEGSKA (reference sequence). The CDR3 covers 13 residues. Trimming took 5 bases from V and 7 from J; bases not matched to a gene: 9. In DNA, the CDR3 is TGCAGTGCTTATCAACAGGGGGCGGGTGAGCAGTACTTC. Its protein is CSAYQQGAGEQYF.